Shown below are 31 T cell receptor beta chains from a single sample sequenced in a study of response to subunit inactivated influenza vaccine. One entry per CDR3 protein, called by TCRdb with MiXCR from the RT-PCR reads. The sample comprises approximately 520,000 distinct CDR3 sequences, about 25% of which are singletons, and less than 2.5% rests with the top ten. The input for sequencing was CD4+ T cells sorted from PBMCs, taken 5 days after vaccination. The receptor source for this set is a man aged 50 or older who received an inactivated influenza vaccine.

Ten or more counts support this clonotype. The chain carries TRBV7-3 and TRBJ2-1; D unclear. V was clipped by 6 bases and J by 1 base, with 7 bases between them. CDR3 length: 13 residues. Germline CDR1 reads SGHTA; CDR2 reads FQGTGA. The CDR3 protein is CASSSSSYNEQFF. The CDR3 DNA is TGTGCCAGCAGTTCTAGTTCCTACAATGAGCAGTTCTTC.

V usage is TRBV29-1 and J usage is TRBJ2-1; D might be TRBD2 (5 bases). The CDR3 totals 13 residues. Germline CDR1 SQVTM, CDR2 ANQGSEA. The CDR3 is CTSQRGLLNEQFF. The CDR3 coding sequence is TGCACCTCCCAGCGAGGACTCCTAAATGAGCAGTTCTTC.

This clonotype was counted many times. The rearrangement links TRBV20-1 to TRBJ2-5, with 14 bases fitting TRBD2. This CDR3 has 16 amino acids. V lost 2 bases and J lost 5; bases outside the gene matches: 7. The germline CDR1 and CDR2 sequences are DFQATT and SNEGSKA (reference sequence). CDR3: CSARRLAGGTRETQYF. In nucleotides, the CDR3 is TGCAGTGCTAGAAGACTAGCGGGGGGGACCCGGGAGACCCAGTACTTC.

The J gene is TRBJ2-7, the V gene TRBV20-1; D is perhaps TRBD2 (5 bases). V was pared by 5 bases and J by 2 bases, with 10 bases between. CDR3 length: 12 amino acids. The germline gives CDR1 DFQATT, CDR2 SNEGSKA (reference sequence). The CDR3: CSAADGTYEQYF. The CDR3 nucleotides read TGCAGTGCTGCAGACGGGACCTACGAGCAGTACTTC.

The chain couples TRBV28 to TRBJ1-1, with D unclear. The germline V and J ends were trimmed by 7 bases and 2 bases, with 11 bases remaining between them. The CDR3 sequence is 13 residues long. Germline CDR1 and CDR2: MDHEN and SYDVKM. CDR3 region: CASNDGENTEAFF. The CDR3 nucleotides read TGTGCCAGCAACGACGGAGAAAACACTGAAGCTTTCTTT.

This clonotype was seen a handful of times. V gene TRBV18 combines with J gene TRBJ1-1; the match to TRBD1 covers 7 bases. Germline CDR1 reads KGHSH; CDR2 reads LQKENI. With 2 bases clipped from V and 6 bases from J, the junction kept 3 bases outside the gene matches. The CDR3 is made up of 13 amino acids. The CDR3 sequence is CASSPSGQPEAFF. The DNA for the CDR3 is TGTGCCAGCTCACCATCGGGACAGCCTGAAGCTTTCTTT. Variable domain in full (rest from reference TRBV18 and TRBJ1-1): NAGVMQNPRHLVRRRGQEARLRCSPMKGHSHVYWYRQLPEEGLKFMVYLQKENIIDESGMPKERFSAEFPKEGPSILRIQQVVRGDSAAYFCASSPSGQPEAFFGQGTRLTVV.

V and J are TRBV9 and TRBJ2-7, with TRBD1 matching over 7 bases. This CDR3 is built from 14 residues. CDR1 is SGDLS and CDR2 is YYNGEE in the germline V gene. V lost 3 bases and J lost 0; bases outside the gene matches: 3. In nucleotides, the CDR3 is TGTGCCAGCAGCGCGGACAGGTCCTCCTACGAGCAGTACTTC. Translating it yields CASSADRSSYEQYF.

The rearrangement uses TRBV3-1 and TRBJ2-7; D gene ambiguous. Germline values: CDR1 LGHDT, CDR2 YNNKEL (reference sequence). The CDR3 is 12 residues long. The V gene lost 4 bases and the J gene lost 3 bases, with 7 bases spanning the gap. In DNA, the CDR3 is TGTGCCAGCAGCCGGCGCAACTACGAGCAGTACTTC. Its protein product is CASSRRNYEQYF.

The gene calls are TRBV11-2 and TRBJ2-7; D tentatively fits TRBD1 or TRBD2 (5 bases each). V gave up 5 bases and J gave up 5 bases, with 31 bases separating them. Germline V gene data show CDR1 as SGHAT and CDR2 as FQNNGV. The length of the CDR3 is 19 residues. CDR3 residues: CASSPGRSGRHPGMDEQYF. CDR3 in DNA: TGTGCCAGCAGCCCGGGACGTTCGGGACGACACCCGGGGATGGACGAGCAGTACTTC.

The chain has TRBV24-1 and TRBJ2-1; tentatively, D is TRBD2 (6 bases). V gave up 4 bases and J gave up 6 bases, with 15 bases separating them. Germline V gene sequence: CDR1 KGHDR, CDR2 SFDVKD. This CDR3 is 15 amino acids long. CDR3 sequence reads: CATSDLPGRINEQFF. The CDR3, as DNA: TGTGCCACCAGTGACCTCCCAGGGAGGATCAATGAGCAGTTCTTC.

This clonotype occurred a few times. The CDR3 here is CSAGGRTDTQYF. As DNA, the CDR3 is TGCAGCGCCGGAGGTCGCACAGATACGCAGTATTTT. The chain carries TRBV29-1 and TRBJ2-3, with D perhaps matching TRBD2 (5 bases). V lost 7 bases to trimming and J lost 1 base, with 9 bases between them. Germline V CDR1 and CDR2: SQVTM, ANQGSEA. The CDR3 covers 12 residues.

This chain links TRBV20-1 with TRBJ2-2; the match to TRBD1 covers 10 bases. There are 16 residues in the CDR3. The germline gives CDR1 DFQATT, CDR2 SNEGSKA (reference sequence). Trimming cost V 1 base and J 5 bases; bases outside gene matches: 7. This chain's CDR3 is CSARAADRGRTGELFF. The CDR3 nucleotides read TGCAGTGCTAGAGCGGCGGACAGGGGGAGAACCGGGGAGCTGTTTTTT.

The chain's CDR3 is CASSQDRANIQYF. The CDR3 DNA sequence: TGCGCCAGCAGCCAAGACAGGGCGAACATTCAGTACTTC. This chain uses TRBV4-3 with TRBJ2-4; tentatively, D is TRBD1 (5 bases). The CDR3 contains 13 residues. Germline V gene sequence: CDR1 LGHNA, CDR2 YSLEER. The V end was cut by 0 bases, the J end by 7 bases, with 7 bases between.

The rearrangement joins TRBV28 to TRBJ1-1; 7 bases align to TRBD1. Germline values: CDR1 MDHEN, CDR2 SYDVKM. V gave up 4 bases and J gave up 0 bases; unmatched junction bases: 8. The CDR3 has 16 amino acids. The CDR3 loop reads CASSSRGGGMNTEAFF. For the CDR3, the DNA is TGTGCCAGCAGTTCCAGGGGGGGAGGCATGAACACTGAAGCTTTCTTT.

The CDR3 spells CASSLAAGGGRQQFF. In nucleotides, the CDR3 is TGTGCCAGCAGCTTAGCGGCGGGGGGCGGGAGGCAGCAGTTCTTC. The V gene is TRBV7-2, the J gene TRBJ2-1; TRBD2 matches at 8 bases. The CDR3 consists of 15 residues. V was pared by 0 bases and J by 11 bases, with 9 bases of the junction left unmatched. Looked up from germline, CDR1 is SGHTA and CDR2 is FQGNSA.

This clonotype has more than one count but fewer than ten. This chain joins TRBV3-1 and TRBJ1-5; 7 bases align to TRBD1. V shed 3 bases and J 7 bases; nucleotides not matched to a gene: 6. The CDR3 length is 14 residues. Germline CDR1 is LGHDT and CDR2 is YNNKEL (reference sequence). The CDR3, as DNA: TGTGCCAGCAGCCAGGGACAGACGGACCAGCCCCAGCATTTT. This codes for CASSQGQTDQPQHF.

This clonotype came up many times. The J gene is TRBJ1-2, the V gene TRBV6-1; maybe TRBD1 (5 bases). The V gene lost 11 bases and the J gene lost 7 bases, with 20 bases spanning the gap. This CDR3 region has 13 residues. Germline V gene lookup returns CDR1 MNHNS and CDR2 SASEGT. CDR3 loop: CAVGDFQRTGYTF. CDR3 nucleotides: TGTGCCGTTGGGGACTTTCAAAGGACTGGCTACACCTTC.

This clonotype was counted only a few times. The chain combines TRBV20-1 with TRBJ2-7, with 10 positions matching TRBD1. Germline CDR1 DFQATT, CDR2 SNEGSKA (reference sequence). The CDR3 runs to 15 residues. Losses at the gene ends were 0 bases for V and 5 bases for J; bases not matched to a gene: 7. This CDR3 is CSARDGDRGLNEQYF. The CDR3 DNA sequence: TGCAGTGCTAGAGATGGGGACAGGGGCTTGAACGAGCAGTACTTC.

In this sample, this clonotype turned up a few times. The chain employs TRBV20-1 and TRBJ2-3; TRBD2 matches at 10 bases. V gave up 1 base and J gave up 2 bases; unmatched junction bases: 3. Germline lookup yields CDR1 DFQATT and CDR2 SNEGSKA (reference sequence). The CDR3 loop spans 15 amino acids. Here the CDR3 reads CSARGLAGATDTQYF. The CDR3 DNA reads TGCAGTGCTAGAGGGCTAGCGGGAGCCACAGATACGCAGTATTTT.

The V and J genes are TRBV7-2 and TRBJ1-6, with D perhaps TRBD1 (5 bases). The CDR3 spans 14 residues. Trimming removed 2 bases from V and 8 bases from J, with 10 bases in between. CDR1 and CDR2 from the germline V gene are SGHTA and FQGNSA. CDR3 in DNA: TGTGCCAGCAGCTTATTTCAGGGAGATTCACCCCTCCACTTT. Translated, it gives CASSLFQGDSPLHF.

The V call is TRBV7-2, the J call TRBJ1-5; 11 bases fit TRBD1. Germline-derived CDR1 and CDR2 are SGHTA and FQGNSA. Unmatched junction bases numbered 5, after V lost 0 bases and J lost 7 bases. The CDR3 has 16 amino acids. The CDR3 region is CASSLAGTGGWQPQHF. The CDR3 DNA is TGTGCCAGCAGCTTAGCGGGGACAGGGGGGTGGCAGCCCCAGCATTTT.

The chain couples TRBV4-2 to TRBJ1-5; no clear D. Germline values: CDR1 LGHNA, CDR2 YNFKEQ. There are 14 residues in the CDR3. Trimming cost V 3 bases and J 0 bases, with 6 bases left between them. As DNA, the CDR3 is TGTGCCAGCAGCCAGTTAGTTAGCAATCAGCCCCAGCATTTT. Its protein is CASSQLVSNQPQHF.

The genes are TRBV4-3 and TRBJ1-6; a weak D match, TRBD1 (5 bases). V gave up 0 bases and J gave up 9 bases, with 21 bases separating them. Per germline, CDR1 LGHNA and CDR2 YSLEER. CDR3 length: 18 residues. As DNA, the CDR3 is TGCGCCAGCAGCCAAGATCCCGCGAGCAGGGTAGGAAGTTCACCCCTCCACTTT. This codes for CASSQDPASRVGSSPLHF.

This clonotype was seen a handful of times. V gene TRBV20-1 combines with J gene TRBJ2-4, with 8 nucleotides matching TRBD2. Germline CDR1 and CDR2: DFQATT and SNEGSKA (reference sequence). J gave up 5 bases and V 1 base, and 7 bases lay outside the gene matches. The length of the CDR3 is 15 residues. The CDR3 region is CSARVGSGSENIQYF. CDR3 DNA: TGCAGTGCTAGAGTTGGAAGCGGGAGCGAAAACATTCAGTACTTC.

The chain is built from TRBV4-2 and TRBJ2-1; no reliable D call. Germline CDR1 is LGHNA and CDR2 is YNFKEQ. V was clipped by 5 bases and J by 8 bases, with 7 bases between them. CDR3 size: 11 residues. Here the CDR3 DNA reads TGTGCCAGCAGCGACCCGGATGAGCAGTTCTTC. This translates into CASSDPDEQFF.

This clonotype was seen a handful of times. The chain links TRBV4-1 to TRBJ1-5; TRBD1 aligns across 7 bases. The J segment lost 1 base and the V segment lost 3 bases, leaving 3 bases of the junction unmatched. CDR3 size: 15 residues. CDR1 and CDR2 from the germline V gene are MGHRA and YSYEKL. The CDR3 here is CASSQAQGSNQPQHF. The CDR3 coding sequence is TGCGCCAGCAGCCAGGCACAGGGGAGCAATCAGCCCCAGCATTTT.

The chain uses TRBV7-2 and TRBJ2-1; 15 nucleotides match TRBD2. V lost 5 bases to trimming and J lost 6 bases; unmatched junction nucleotides: 5. This CDR3 spans 16 amino acids. The germline gives CDR1 SGHTA, CDR2 FQGNSA. CDR3 residues: CASSAPGLAGGNEQFF. DNA for the CDR3: TGTGCCAGCAGCGCACCGGGACTAGCGGGAGGCAATGAGCAGTTCTTC.

The table lists this clonotype with a few counts. The chain carries TRBV15 and TRBJ2-7; TRBD1 or TRBD2 may be the D gene (5 bases each). CDR3 length: 12 amino acids. V lost 1 base, J lost 7 bases, and 8 bases lay in between. Germline V gene data show CDR1 as LNHNV and CDR2 as YYDKDF (reference sequence). CDR3 in DNA: TGTGCCACCAGCAGAGCTGGGGGTGAGCAGTACTTC. This sequence encodes CATSRAGGEQYF.

V gene TRBV20-1 combines with J gene TRBJ2-5; D may be TRBD1 (5 bases). The ends were cut back, 3 bases at V and 1 base at J, with 18 bases in the middle. The CDR3 is 16 amino acids. The germline V gene encodes CDR1 DFQATT and CDR2 SNEGSKA (reference sequence). Written as DNA, the CDR3 is TGCAGTGCTAGTGGGGCGCTAGGTGACTTCCAAGAGACCCAGTACTTC. It encodes CSASGALGDFQETQYF.

This clonotype was seen at least ten times. V is TRBV7-2 and J is TRBJ2-5; D remains ambiguous. Trimming pared 1 base from V and 5 bases from J, leaving 8 bases between. There are 13 residues in the CDR3. The germline gives CDR1 SGHTA, CDR2 FQGNSA. This CDR3 reads CASSLGSAETQYF. The CDR3 nucleotides are TGTGCCAGCAGCTTAGGGTCGGCGGAGACCCAGTACTTC.

This clonotype appeared a few times. The chain combines TRBV20-1 with TRBJ2-1; TRBD1 matches 8 bases. The CDR3 is made up of 14 amino acids. CDR1 is DFQATT, CDR2 SNEGSKA, per germline (reference sequence). After removal of 2 bases from V and 8 bases from J, the junction contained 8 bases not matched to a gene. The CDR3 spells CSARRRGHQDEQFF. The CDR3 nucleotides are TGCAGTGCTAGACGCAGGGGGCATCAGGATGAGCAGTTCTTC.